These 13 T cell receptor beta chains were all obtained from the same sample, sequenced in a study of T-cell reconstitution after alpha-beta-depleted transplantation in children. Unique molecular identifiers were built into the TCRbeta library. Using its own MiXCR run on the PCR reads, TCRdb lists one record per CDR3 protein. The sample carries around 960,000 distinct CDR3 sequences, about 29% recorded once. The starting material was PBMCs, mostly from graft donor cells, obtained 360 days after TCRalphabeta/CD19-depleted stem cell transplant. The receptors come from a boy in the first two years of life who had a stem cell transplant for SCID, so the T cells may come from the graft donor.

This chain's CDR3 is CATSGQGKGSYNEQFF. As DNA, the CDR3 is TGTGCCACCAGTGGACAGGGAAAGGGCTCCTACAATGAGCAGTTCTTC. This chain connects TRBV24-1 to TRBJ2-1; TRBD1 matches 7 bases. The CDR3 runs to 16 residues. Trimming removed 5 bases from V and 0 bases from J; junction bases left unmatched: 6. Germline V gene sequence: CDR1 KGHDR, CDR2 SFDVKD.

This sequence joins TRBV12-3 or TRBV12-4 and TRBJ2-2; D may correspond to TRBD1 or TRBD2 (6 bases each). The CDR3 spans 15 residues. Trimming shortened V by 3 bases and J by 3 bases, and 11 bases separated the two germline ends. The CDR3 nucleotides read TGTGCCAGCAGTTTGAGGGGGGAGGACACCGGGGAGCTGTTTTTT. It codes for CASSLRGEDTGELFF.

This clonotype was recorded a few times. The chain uses TRBV20-1 and TRBJ2-2; D possibly corresponds to TRBD2 (5 bases). Trimming cost V 0 bases and J 0 bases, with 11 bases left between them. Germline-derived CDR1 and CDR2 are DFQATT and SNEGSKA (reference sequence). This CDR3 is 16 amino acids long. The CDR3 sequence: CSARDVRGSNTGELFF. CDR3 bases: TGCAGTGCTAGAGATGTCCGGGGATCGAACACCGGGGAGCTGTTTTTT.

This clonotype has more than one count but fewer than ten. The chain has TRBV2 and TRBJ2-3; D gene unclear. CDR1 is SNHLY and CDR2 is FYNNEI in the germline V gene. Between the trimmed V and J ends, which lost 6 bases and 2 bases, there was a span of 15 bases. The CDR3 consists of 15 residues. The CDR3 DNA reads TGTGCCAGCAGCCCGGGCCCCATTCCCACAGATACGCAGTATTTT. Protein sequence: CASSPGPIPTDTQYF.

A word on this clonotype: An end of the junction differs from the germline gene, which may be a read error. The chain employs TRBV28 and TRBJ2-1; D possibly corresponds to TRBD1 (7 bases). The CDR3 extends over 12 amino acids. CDR1 and CDR2 (germline): MDHEN, SYDVKM. CDR3 DNA: TGTGCCACCGACCGGCGGGGACAGAGGCACCTCTTC. As protein: CATDRRGQRHLF. Drawing the rest from reference TRBV28 and TRBJ2-1, the complete variable domain is DVKVTQSSRYLVKRTGEKVFLECVQDMDHENMFWYRQDPGLGLRLIYFSYDVKMKEKGDIPEGYSVSREKKERFSLILESASTNQTSMYLCATDRRGQRHLFGPGTRLTVL.

This sequence joins TRBV11-2 and TRBJ2-3, with 9 bases matching TRBD2. The ends lost 5 bases at V and 2 bases at J; junction bases unmatched: 11. The germline V gene encodes CDR1 SGHAT and CDR2 FQNNGV. The CDR3 extends over 17 amino acids. CDR3 protein: CASSPHSAGGNTDTQYF. DNA of the CDR3: TGTGCCAGCAGCCCACATTCGGCGGGGGGGAACACAGATACGCAGTATTTT.

The sample holds many counts of this clonotype. The rearrangement uses TRBV12-3 or TRBV12-4 and TRBJ1-5; 7 bases map to TRBD1. The V and J ends lost 5 bases and 0 bases, in that order; junction bases with no gene match: 4. There are 15 residues in the CDR3. The CDR3 DNA reads as TGTGCCAGCAGTCCCGGACAGGTTAGCAATCAGCCCCAGCATTTT. Its protein product is CASSPGQVSNQPQHF.

V and J are TRBV7-6 and TRBJ1-1; D is undetermined. Deletions cut 4 bases from V and 1 base from J, with 13 bases between. In germline, CDR1 is SGHVS, CDR2 FNYEAQ. The CDR3 has 15 amino acids. As DNA, the CDR3 is TGTGCCAGCAGCTCAGACATCCGCTCGAACACTGAAGCTTTCTTT. It yields the protein CASSSDIRSNTEAFF.

The CDR3: CSARDPRGFQETQYF. The CDR3 DNA reads TGCAGTGCTAGAGATCCAAGGGGATTCCAAGAGACCCAGTACTTC. The chain links TRBV20-1 to TRBJ2-5; weak D call: TRBD1 (5 bases). There are 15 residues in the CDR3. Looked up from germline, CDR1 is DFQATT and CDR2 is SNEGSKA (reference sequence). V was trimmed by 0 bases and J by 1 base, leaving 12 bases between them.

V gene TRBV10-3 combines with J gene TRBJ2-3; the D gene is possibly TRBD1 (5 bases). Trimming shortened V by 6 bases and J by 3 bases, and 10 bases separated the two germline ends. The CDR3 has 13 amino acids. Per germline, CDR1 ENHRY and CDR2 SYGVKD. In nucleotides, the CDR3 is TGTGCCATCAGGCCTCCAGGGACAGATACGCAGTATTTT. Protein product: CAIRPPGTDTQYF.

This sequence joins TRBV18 and TRBJ1-6; D gene ambiguous. The germline gives CDR1 KGHSH, CDR2 LQKENI. There are 13 residues in the CDR3. The germline V and J ends were trimmed by 2 bases and 9 bases, with 8 bases remaining between them. Here the CDR3 reads CASSPDLGSPLHF. The CDR3 DNA reads as TGTGCCAGCTCACCAGACCTGGGTTCACCCCTCCACTTT.

The CDR3 region has the DNA TGCGCCAGCAGCTTGGGGGACAGGAAACTACCAGATACGCAGTATTTT. This gives the protein CASSLGDRKLPDTQYF. V and J are TRBV5-1 and TRBJ2-3, with 8 bases aligning to TRBD1. The V gene end was trimmed by 0 bases and the J gene end by 4 bases; junction bases not matched to a gene: 7. This CDR3 is 16 amino acids long. CDR1 and CDR2 from the germline V gene are SGHRS and YFSETQ.

This clonotype showed up just a few times. V gene TRBV28 combines with J gene TRBJ2-3; 9 bases fit TRBD1. In germline, CDR1 is MDHEN, CDR2 SYDVKM. The CDR3 covers 15 residues. V shed 4 bases, J shed 4 bases, and the junction held 6 bases outside the gene matches. The CDR3 reads CASSWNRGRPDTQYF. DNA of the CDR3: TGTGCCAGCAGTTGGAACAGGGGGCGCCCAGATACGCAGTATTTT. The whole variable domain, filled in from reference TRBV28 and TRBJ2-3, reads DVKVTQSSRYLVKRTGEKVFLECVQDMDHENMFWYRQDPGLGLRLIYFSYDVKMKEKGDIPEGYSVSREKKERFSLILESASTNQTSMYLCASSWNRGRPDTQYFGPGTRLTVL.